Listed here are 7 T cell receptor beta chains from one sample, sequenced in a study of blood T cell repertoires in COVID-19. This table comes from immunoSEQ multiplex PCR, and its TCRdb copy is limited to in-frame clones, with some not included. The sample gives roughly 330,000 clones, about 89% of which show up once; approximately 5% is in the top ten. What was sequenced was PBMCs or T cells enriched from blood (not recorded which). These receptors originate from a woman aged 25 to 45 who had recovered from COVID-19.

In nucleotides, the CDR3 is TGCGCCAGCAGTCCCCTGAGGCGCCTCGGGGACTATGGCTACACCTTC. Protein: CASSPLRRLGDYGYTF. The V and J genes are TRBV23-1 and TRBJ1-2; D is ambiguous. TRBV23-1 carries the ORF label, with uncertain function. The CDR3 totals 16 residues. V lost 4 bases and J lost 3, with 18 bases in between.

The J gene is TRBJ2-3, the V gene TRBV5-4, with TRBD2 matching 9 bases. V lost 0 bases to trimming and J lost 5 bases; unmatched junction nucleotides: 13. This CDR3 comprises 18 residues. The germline CDR1 and CDR2 sequences are SGHNT and YYREEE (reference sequence). The CDR3 DNA reads TGTGCCAGCAGCTTGGGAGGTCTGGGATTAGCGGGAGAAGATACGCAGTATTTT. Translation: CASSLGGLGLAGEDTQYF.

The CDR3 bases are TGTGCCAGCAGCAGAGACAGCAACCCGGAAAAGACTGAAGCTTTCTTT. It yields the protein CASSRDSNPEKTEAFF. The chain is built from TRBV21-1 and TRBJ1-1; TRBD1 was called by the table and not checked on the DNA. TRBV21-1 is a pseudogene locus. The CDR3 runs 16 residues.

The CDR3 protein is CASSPSEGTKNIQYF. The CDR3 coding sequence is TGTGCCAGCAGCCCTTCGGAGGGAACAAAAAACATTCAGTACTTC. This sequence joins TRBV7-3 and TRBJ2-4, with a possible D match to TRBD2 (6 bases). The CDR3 spans 15 residues. Germline V gives CDR1 SGHTA, CDR2 FQGTGA. The V end was cut by 5 bases, the J end by 4 bases, with 15 bases between.

This chain uses TRBV19 with TRBJ2-7; 9 bases line up with TRBD1. V was clipped by 10 bases and J by 7 bases; unmatched bases: 11. The CDR3 consists of 13 residues. CDR1 LNHDA and CDR2 SQIVND come from the germline V gene (reference sequence). The CDR3 bases are TGTGCCACCGGCGGGACAGGGTTCTGGGAGCAGTACTTC. Its protein product is CATGGTGFWEQYF. The entire variable domain, with the rest obtained from reference TRBV19 and TRBJ2-7, is as follows: DGGITQSPKYLFRKEGQNVTLSCEQNLNHDAMYWYRQDPGQGLRLIYYSQIVNDFQKGDIAEGYSVSREKKESFPLTVTSAQKNPTAFYLCATGGTGFWEQYFGPGTRLTVT.

The J gene is TRBJ1-1, the V gene TRBV5-1; the D is unclear. Germline V gene data show CDR1 as SGHRS and CDR2 as YFSETQ. The CDR3 contains 14 residues. Between the trimmed V and J ends, which lost 1 base and 0 bases, there was a span of 7 bases. This CDR3 reads CASSLTAVNTEAFF. The CDR3, as DNA: TGCGCCAGCAGCTTGACCGCGGTGAACACTGAAGCTTTCTTT.

J is TRBJ1-1 and V is TRBV24-1; D not certain. V lost 2 bases to trimming and J lost 8 bases, with 5 bases between them. Looked up from germline, CDR1 is KGHDR and CDR2 is SFDVKD. The CDR3 contains 11 residues. The CDR3 DNA sequence: TGTGCCACCAGTGATTCCACAGAAGCTTTCTTT. Its protein product is CATSDSTEAFF.